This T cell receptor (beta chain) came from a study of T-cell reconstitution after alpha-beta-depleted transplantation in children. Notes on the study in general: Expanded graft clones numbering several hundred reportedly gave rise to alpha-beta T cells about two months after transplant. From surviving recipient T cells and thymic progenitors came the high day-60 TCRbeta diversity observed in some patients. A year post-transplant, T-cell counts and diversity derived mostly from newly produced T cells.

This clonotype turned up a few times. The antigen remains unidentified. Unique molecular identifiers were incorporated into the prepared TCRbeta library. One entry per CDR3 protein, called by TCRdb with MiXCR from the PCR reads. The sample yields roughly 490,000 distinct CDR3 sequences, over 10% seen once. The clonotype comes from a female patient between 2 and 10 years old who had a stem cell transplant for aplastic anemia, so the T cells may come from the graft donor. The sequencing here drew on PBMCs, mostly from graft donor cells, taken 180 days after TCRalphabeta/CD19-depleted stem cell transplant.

The CDR3, as DNA: TGTGCCATCAGTGAGTCAATCGCTGGGCTCGGGCTCACAGATACGCAGTATTTT. Protein product: CAISESIAGLGLTDTQYF. The V call is TRBV10-3, the J call TRBJ2-3; D ambiguous. Trimming removed 0 bases at V and 2 bases at J, with 18 bases between. The germline V gene encodes CDR1 ENHRY and CDR2 SYGVKD. This CDR3 spans 18 amino acids.